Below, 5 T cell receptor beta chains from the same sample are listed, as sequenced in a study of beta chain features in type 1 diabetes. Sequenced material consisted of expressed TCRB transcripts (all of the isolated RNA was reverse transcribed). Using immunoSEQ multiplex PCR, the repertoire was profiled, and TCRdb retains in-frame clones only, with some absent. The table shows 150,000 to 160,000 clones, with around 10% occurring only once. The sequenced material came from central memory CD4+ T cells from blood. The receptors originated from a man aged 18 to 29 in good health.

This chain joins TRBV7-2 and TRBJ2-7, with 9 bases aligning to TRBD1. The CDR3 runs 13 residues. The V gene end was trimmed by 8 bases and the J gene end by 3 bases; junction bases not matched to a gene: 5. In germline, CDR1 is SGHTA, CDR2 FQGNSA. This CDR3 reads CASSGQGGYEQYF. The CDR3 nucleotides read TGTGCCAGCTCGGGACAGGGAGGCTACGAGCAGTACTTC.

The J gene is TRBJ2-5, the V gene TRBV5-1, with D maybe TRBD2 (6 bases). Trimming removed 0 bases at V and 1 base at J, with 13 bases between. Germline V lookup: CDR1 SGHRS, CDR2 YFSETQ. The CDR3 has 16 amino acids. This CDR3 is CASSLAAGNFQETQYF. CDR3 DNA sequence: TGCGCCAGCAGCTTGGCCGCGGGAAACTTCCAAGAGACCCAGTACTTC.

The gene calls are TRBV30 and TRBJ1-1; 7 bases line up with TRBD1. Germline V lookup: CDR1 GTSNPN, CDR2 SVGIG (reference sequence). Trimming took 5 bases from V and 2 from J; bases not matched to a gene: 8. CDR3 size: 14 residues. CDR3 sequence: CAWHRGHGNTEAFF. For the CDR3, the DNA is TGTGCCTGGCACAGGGGTCATGGAAACACTGAAGCTTTCTTT.

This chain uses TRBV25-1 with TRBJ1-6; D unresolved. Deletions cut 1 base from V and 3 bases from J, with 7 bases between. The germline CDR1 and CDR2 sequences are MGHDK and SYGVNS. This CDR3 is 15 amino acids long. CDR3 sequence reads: CASSESGLYNSPLHF. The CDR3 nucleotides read TGTGCCAGCAGTGAATCCGGCCTCTATAATTCACCCCTCCACTTT.

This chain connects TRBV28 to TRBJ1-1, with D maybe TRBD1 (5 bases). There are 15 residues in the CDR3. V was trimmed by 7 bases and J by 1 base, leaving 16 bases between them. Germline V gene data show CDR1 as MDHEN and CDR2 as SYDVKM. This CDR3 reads CASTSWGRSNTEAFF. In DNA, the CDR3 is TGTGCCAGCACTTCGTGGGGACGTTCGAACACTGAAGCTTTCTTT.